This is a list of T cell receptor beta chains from one sample in a study of blood T cell repertoires in COVID-19. Clones were read by immunoSEQ multiplex PCR, and TCRdb kept only the in-frame ones, dropping some. The sample contains fewer than 400,000 clones, 85% of which appear only once. The specimen was peripheral blood. The receptors here all came from a woman aged 18-29 years with acute or convalescent COVID-19. Each CDR3 is given with its conserved first and last residue. A D gene is named only where the DNA matches it firmly. Some rows mark clone size as missing; the rest say once, few, many or name a class of expanded clone.

TRBD1,-,TRBJ2-3,TRBV18,TGTGCCAGCTCACAGGGGGCTAAAGATACGCAGTATTTT,CASSQGAKDTQYF
TRBD1,-,TRBJ2-7,TRBV6-6,TGTGCCAGCAGTGGGACAGGCTACGAGCAGTACTTC,CASSGTGYEQYF
-,-,TRBJ2-5,TRBV3-1/TRBV3-2,TGTGCCAGCAGCCCCTTCTTTGAGACCCAGTACTTC,CASSPFFETQYF
TRBD1,-,TRBJ1-5,TRBV6-2/TRBV6-3,TGTGCCAGCAGTTACCACAGGGGGCGATCCCAGCCCCAGCATTTT,CASSYHRGRSQPQHF
TRBD1,-,TRBJ1-5,TRBV24-1,TGTGCCACCAGTGGGGTACAGGGGGATCAGCCCCAGCATTTT,CATSGVQGDQPQHF
-,-,TRBJ2-7,TRBV5-1,TGCGCCAGCAGCTTGGTGAGCGGCACCTCCTACGAGCAGTACTTC,CASSLVSGTSYEQYF
-,once,TRBJ2-2,TRBV7-3,TGTGCCAGCAGGGCGGGGAGTGCCGGGGAGCTGTTTTTT,CASRAGSAGELFF
-,-,TRBJ1-4,TRBV5-1,TGCGCCAGCAGCTTGGGCGGAGCAACTAATGAAAAACTGTTTTTT,CASSLGGATNEKLFF
TRBD2,-,TRBJ2-7,TRBV7-9,TGTGCCAGCAGCTATAGCGGGGGGTGGGACGAGCAGTACTTC,CASSYSGGWDEQYF
-,-,TRBJ2-7,TRBV6-1,TGTGCCAGCAGTGAAGAGGGGCCACGATACGAGCAGTACTTC,CASSEEGPRYEQYF
TRBD1,-,TRBJ2-1,TRBV11-3,TGTGCCAGCAGCCGGACAGGGGAGGGAGAGCAGTTCTTC,CASSRTGEGEQFF
-,-,TRBJ1-3,TRBV12-5,TGTGCTAGTGGTTTGACGTTTCGACGCGGCTCTGGAAACACCATATATTTT,CASGLTFRRGSGNTIYF
-,few,TRBJ2-6,TRBV2,TGTGCCAGCCTGAGAGAAGCTGGGGCCAACGTCCTGACTTTC,CASLREAGANVLTF
TRBD2,-,TRBJ2-7,TRBV10-1,TGCGCCAGCAGTGAGTCCGGGAGCGGGGACGAGCAGTACTTC,CASSESGSGDEQYF
TRBD1,-,TRBJ1-3,TRBV19,TGTGCCAGTAGGACAGGGTCCGGAAACACCATATATTTT,CASRTGSGNTIYF
-,-,TRBJ2-3,TRBV5-1,TGCGCCAGCAATGCAGTGGGCCAATACACAGATACGCAGTATTTT,CASNAVGQYTDTQYF
-,once,TRBJ2-7,TRBV5-4,TGTGCCAGCAGCCCGGACTACTCCTACGAGCAGTACTTC,CASSPDYSYEQYF